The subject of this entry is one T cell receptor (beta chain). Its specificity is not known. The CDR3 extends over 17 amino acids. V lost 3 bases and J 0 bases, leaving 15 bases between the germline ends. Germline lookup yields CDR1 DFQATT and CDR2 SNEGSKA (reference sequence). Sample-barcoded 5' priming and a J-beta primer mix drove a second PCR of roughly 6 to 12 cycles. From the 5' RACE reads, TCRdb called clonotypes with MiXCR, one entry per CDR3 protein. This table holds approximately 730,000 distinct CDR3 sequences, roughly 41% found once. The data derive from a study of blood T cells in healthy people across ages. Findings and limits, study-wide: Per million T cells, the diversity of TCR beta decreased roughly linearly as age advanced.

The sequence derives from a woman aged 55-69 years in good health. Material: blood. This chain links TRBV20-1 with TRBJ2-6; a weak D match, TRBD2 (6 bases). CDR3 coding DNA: TGCAGTGCTAGGGGGGGACTTAGCCGCTCTGGGGCCAACGTCCTGACTTTC. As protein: CSARGGLSRSGANVLTF.